What follows is one T cell receptor beta chain and its context. The data were obtained in a study of OX40 agonist ivuxolimab in advanced cancers. Looking at the study overall: Ivuxolimab, an agonistic anti-OX40 (CD134) antibody, was given to patients. Patients with hepatocellular carcinoma, melanoma, renal cell or head and neck cancer made up the dose-escalation patients.

Profiled with immunoSEQ multiplex PCR; TCRdb holds only in-frame clones, not every one. This sample has tens of thousands of clones; 75% to 90% occur once, and the top ten carry around 0.6%. Germline V lookup: CDR1 GTSNPN, CDR2 SVGIG (reference sequence). V was trimmed by 3 bases and J by 1 base, leaving 12 bases between them. The CDR3 totals 14 residues. This receptor was taken from an adult with an advanced solid tumor such as melanoma, head and neck, liver or kidney cancer. The rearrangement joins TRBV30 to TRBJ1-1; possibly TRBD1 for D (6 bases). The sample here was CD4+ or CD8+ T cells sorted from blood, taken in a trial of the OX40 agonist ivuxolimab. CDR3 amino acids: CAWRGGGKNTEAFF. Written as DNA, the CDR3 is TGTGCCTGGAGGGGAGGGGGGAAGAACACTGAAGCTTTCTTT.